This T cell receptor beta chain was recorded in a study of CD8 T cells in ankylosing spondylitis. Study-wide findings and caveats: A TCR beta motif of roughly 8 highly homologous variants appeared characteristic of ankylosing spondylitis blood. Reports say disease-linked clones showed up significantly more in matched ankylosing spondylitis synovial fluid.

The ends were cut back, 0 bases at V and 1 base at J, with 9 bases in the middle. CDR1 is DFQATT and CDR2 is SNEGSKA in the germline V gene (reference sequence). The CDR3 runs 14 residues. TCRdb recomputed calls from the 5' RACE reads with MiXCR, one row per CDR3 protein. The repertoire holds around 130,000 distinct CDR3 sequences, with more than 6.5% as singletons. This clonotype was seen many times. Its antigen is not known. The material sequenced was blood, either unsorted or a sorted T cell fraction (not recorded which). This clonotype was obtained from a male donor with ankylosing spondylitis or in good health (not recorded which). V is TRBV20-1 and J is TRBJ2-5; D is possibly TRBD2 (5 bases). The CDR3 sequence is CSARDVRAQETQYF. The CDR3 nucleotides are TGCAGTGCTAGAGATGTGAGGGCCCAAGAGACCCAGTACTTC.